Sequencing of this T cell receptor (beta chain) was carried out in a study of T cell changes during pregnancy in multiple sclerosis. Profiled with immunoSEQ multiplex PCR; TCRdb holds only in-frame clones, not every one. The sample records tens of thousands of clones, approximately 93% being singletons. CDR1 and CDR2 (germline): GTSNPN, SVGIG (reference sequence). Trimming removed 1 base from V and 6 bases from J; junction bases left unmatched: 7. The CDR3 runs to 14 residues. The sequenced sample was CD8+ T cells from peripheral blood mononuclear cells, obtained in the third trimester of pregnancy. The clonotype originates from a female donor with multiple sclerosis, enrolled in a pregnancy study. This rearrangement joins TRBV30 to TRBJ1-1, with TRBD1 matching over 8 bases. Here the CDR3 reads CAWSGTGSRAEAFF. DNA for the CDR3: TGTGCCTGGAGTGGGACAGGGAGTAGAGCTGAAGCTTTCTTT.